The TCR beta chain under discussion was sequenced for a study of CD4+ T cells in melanoma. In germline, CDR1 is SQVTM, CDR2 ANQGSEA. V lost 2 bases, J lost 1 base, and 0 bases lay in between. The CDR3 runs 12 residues. This clone was observed once. Its antigen remains unknown. Notes on the study in general: Diverse differentiation states were reported for melanoma neoantigen-specific CD4+ T cells.

Generated by immunoSEQ multiplex PCR, the TCRdb table keeps only in-frame clones and is missing some. This repertoire shows 9,000 to 13,000 clones, approximately 68% found once; its top ten account for 12% to 15%. Sequenced sample: cells from a culture (not recorded whether cultured in vitro). The TCR originated in a human donor with melanoma. The chain is built from TRBV29-1 and TRBJ2-6; D gene uncertain. The CDR3 DNA sequence: TGCAGCGTTGAATCTGGGGCCAACGTCCTGACTTTC. Protein product: CSVESGANVLTF.